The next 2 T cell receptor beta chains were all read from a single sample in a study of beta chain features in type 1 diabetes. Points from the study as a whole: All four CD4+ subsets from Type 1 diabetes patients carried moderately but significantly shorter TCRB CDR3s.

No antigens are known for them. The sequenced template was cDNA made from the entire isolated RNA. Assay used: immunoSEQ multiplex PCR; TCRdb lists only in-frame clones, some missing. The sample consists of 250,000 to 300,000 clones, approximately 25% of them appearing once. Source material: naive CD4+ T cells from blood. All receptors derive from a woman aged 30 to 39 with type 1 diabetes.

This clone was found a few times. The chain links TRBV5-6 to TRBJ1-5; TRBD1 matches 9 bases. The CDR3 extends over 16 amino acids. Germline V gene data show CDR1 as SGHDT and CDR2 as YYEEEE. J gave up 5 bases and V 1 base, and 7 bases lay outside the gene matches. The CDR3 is CASSLSGTGIYQPQHF. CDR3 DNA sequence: TGTGCCAGCAGCTTGTCTGGGACAGGGATATATCAGCCCCAGCATTTT.

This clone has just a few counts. CDR3 nucleotides: TGTGCCAGCAGCCTTAGCCGGCGGAACACCGGGGAGCTGTTTTTT. It codes for CASSLSRRNTGELFF. This sequence joins TRBV7-9 and TRBJ2-2; D is ambiguous. The CDR3 has 15 amino acids. V gave up 5 bases and J gave up 1 base, with 11 bases separating them. The germline V gene encodes CDR1 SEHNR and CDR2 FQNEAQ (reference sequence).